This TCR beta chain stems from a study of Ad26.COV2.S vaccination and SARS-CoV-2 variants. Findings and caveats of the study: Vaccine recipients and placebo recipients showed similar non-spike TCR breadth.

The treatment is: some 20 received Ad26.COV2.S at low or high dose, single or two shots; 5 received placebo; per-sample allocation not given. Collection of the samples took place on day 63 after the first injection of vaccine or placebo. An adult of 18-55 years in Boston served as donor. The vaccine delivered Wuhan-strain SARS-CoV-2 spike through an Ad26 vector. This CDR3 region has 12 residues. Per the germline V gene, CDR1 is GTSNPN and CDR2 is SVGIG (reference sequence). The V and J ends lost 5 bases and 6 bases respectively, with 14 bases between them. Clones were read by immunoSEQ multiplex PCR, and TCRdb kept only the in-frame ones, dropping some. The table records hundreds of thousands of clones, more than 80% of them present only once. Points on this clone: The antigen is undetermined.

The clonotype was recovered from a person aged 18-60 years who received the Ad26.COV2.S COVID-19 vaccine or a placebo. The rearrangement links TRBV30 to TRBJ2-7, with D possibly being TRBD1 (6 bases). The sample consisted of peripheral blood, taken in a trial of Ad26.COV2.S vaccine versus placebo. For the CDR3, the DNA is TGTGCCTGGGGACCCACAGGGCTCGAGCAGTACTTC. This translates into CAWGPTGLEQYF.